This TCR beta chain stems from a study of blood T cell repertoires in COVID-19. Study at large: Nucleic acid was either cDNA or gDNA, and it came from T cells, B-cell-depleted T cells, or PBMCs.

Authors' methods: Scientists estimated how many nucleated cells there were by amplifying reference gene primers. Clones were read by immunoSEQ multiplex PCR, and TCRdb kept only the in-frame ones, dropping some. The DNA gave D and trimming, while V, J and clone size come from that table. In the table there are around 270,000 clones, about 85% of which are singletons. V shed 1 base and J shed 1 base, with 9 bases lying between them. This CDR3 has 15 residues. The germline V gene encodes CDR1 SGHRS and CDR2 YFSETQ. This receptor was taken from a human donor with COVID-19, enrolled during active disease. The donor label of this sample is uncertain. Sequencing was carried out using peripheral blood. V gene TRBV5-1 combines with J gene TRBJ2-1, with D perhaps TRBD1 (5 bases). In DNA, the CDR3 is TGCGCCAGCAGCTTGACACAGGTTTCCTACAATGAGCAGTTCTTC. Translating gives CASSLTQVSYNEQFF.